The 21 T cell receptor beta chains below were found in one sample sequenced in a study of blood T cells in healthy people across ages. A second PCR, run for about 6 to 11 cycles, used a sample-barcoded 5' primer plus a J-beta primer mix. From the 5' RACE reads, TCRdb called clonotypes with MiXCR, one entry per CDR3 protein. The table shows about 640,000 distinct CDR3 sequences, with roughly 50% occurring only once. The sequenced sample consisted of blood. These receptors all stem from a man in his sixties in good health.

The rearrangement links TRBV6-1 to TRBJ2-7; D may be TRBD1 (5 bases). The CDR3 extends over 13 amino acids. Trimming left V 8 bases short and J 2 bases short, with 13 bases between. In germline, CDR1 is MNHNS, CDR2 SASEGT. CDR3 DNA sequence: TGTGCCAGCGGGGCAGCCTTACCCTACGAGCAGTACTTC. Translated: CASGAALPYEQYF.

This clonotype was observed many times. The CDR3 protein is CASRVTAYEQYF. In nucleotides, the CDR3 is TGTGCCAGCAGGGTCACTGCCTACGAGCAGTACTTC. The chain joins TRBV6-1 to TRBJ2-7; D call uncertain. The CDR3 has 12 residues. Germline V gene data show CDR1 as MNHNS and CDR2 as SASEGT. Trimming took 6 bases from V and 2 from J, leaving 8 bases between them.

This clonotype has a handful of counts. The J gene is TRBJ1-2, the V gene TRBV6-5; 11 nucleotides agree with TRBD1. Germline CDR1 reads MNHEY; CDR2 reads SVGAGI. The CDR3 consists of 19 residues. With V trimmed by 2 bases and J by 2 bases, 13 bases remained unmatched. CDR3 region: CASSYLNMDRGLGNYGYTF. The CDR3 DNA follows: TGTGCCAGCAGTTACCTCAATATGGACAGGGGGCTTGGGAACTATGGCTACACCTTC.

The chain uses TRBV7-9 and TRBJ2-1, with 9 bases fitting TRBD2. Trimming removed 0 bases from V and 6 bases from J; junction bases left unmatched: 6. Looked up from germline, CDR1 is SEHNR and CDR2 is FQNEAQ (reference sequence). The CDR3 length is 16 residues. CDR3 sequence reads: CASSLAGASGANEQFF. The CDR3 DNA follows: TGTGCCAGCAGCTTAGCCGGGGCTAGCGGGGCCAATGAGCAGTTCTTC.

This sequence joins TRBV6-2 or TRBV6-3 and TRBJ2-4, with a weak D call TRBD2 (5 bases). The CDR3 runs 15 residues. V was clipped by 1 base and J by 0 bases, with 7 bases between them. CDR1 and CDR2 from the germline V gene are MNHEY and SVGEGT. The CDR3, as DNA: TGTGCCAGCAGTTACTTCGGACTAGCCAAAAACATTCAGTACTTC. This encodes CASSYFGLAKNIQYF.

As DNA, the CDR3 is TGTGCCAGCAGCCAAGATAGCGGCGGCATTGGGTATTTT. Translated, it gives CASSQDSGGIGYF. The chain joins TRBV3-1 to TRBJ2-3; weak D call: TRBD2 (6 bases). Germline CDR1 LGHDT, CDR2 YNNKEL (reference sequence). This CDR3 comprises 13 residues. V gave up 0 bases and J gave up 14 bases, with 15 bases separating them.

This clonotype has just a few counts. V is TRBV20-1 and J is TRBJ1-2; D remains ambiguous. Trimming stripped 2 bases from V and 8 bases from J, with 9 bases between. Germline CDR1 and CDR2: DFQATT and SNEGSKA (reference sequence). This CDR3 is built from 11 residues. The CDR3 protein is CSARPLGGYTF. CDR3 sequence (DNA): TGCAGTGCTAGACCCCTCGGGGGCTACACCTTC.

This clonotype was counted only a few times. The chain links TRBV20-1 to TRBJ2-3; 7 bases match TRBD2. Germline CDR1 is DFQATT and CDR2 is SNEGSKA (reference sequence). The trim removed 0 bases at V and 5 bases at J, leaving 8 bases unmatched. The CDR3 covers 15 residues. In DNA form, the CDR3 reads TGCAGTGCTAGAGATGGTAGACTAGCCATAGATACGCAGTATTTT. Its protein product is CSARDGRLAIDTQYF.

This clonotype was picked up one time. Here the CDR3 DNA reads TGTGCCAGCTCACCAAGGACGGGAATACCGGGACTGGGCTACGAGCAGTACTTC. Protein sequence: CASSPRTGIPGLGYEQYF. This chain links TRBV18 with TRBJ2-7, with D tentatively TRBD2 (6 bases). Deletions cut 2 bases from V and 3 bases from J, with 23 bases between. The CDR3 length is 18 residues. In germline, CDR1 is KGHSH, CDR2 LQKENI.

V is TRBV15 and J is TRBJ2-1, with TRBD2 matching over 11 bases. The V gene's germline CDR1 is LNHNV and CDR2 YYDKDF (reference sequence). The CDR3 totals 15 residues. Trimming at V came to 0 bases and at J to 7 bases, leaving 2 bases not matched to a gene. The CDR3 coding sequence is TGTGCCACCAGCAGAGATAGCGGGGGGGCGAATGAGCAGTTCTTC. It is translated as CATSRDSGGANEQFF.

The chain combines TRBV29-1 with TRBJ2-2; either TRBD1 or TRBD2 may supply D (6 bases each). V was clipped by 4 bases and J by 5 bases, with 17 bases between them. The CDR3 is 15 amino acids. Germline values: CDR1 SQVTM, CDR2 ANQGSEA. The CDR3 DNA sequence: TGCAGCGTTGCGGGGGCAGGGAGGCGAACCGGGGAGCTGTTTTTT. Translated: CSVAGAGRRTGELFF.

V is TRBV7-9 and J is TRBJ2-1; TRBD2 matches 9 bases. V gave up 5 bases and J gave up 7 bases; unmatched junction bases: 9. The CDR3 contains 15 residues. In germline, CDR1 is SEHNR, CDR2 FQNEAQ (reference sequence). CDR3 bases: TGTGCCAGCAGCAGGCGGGGGGGGGGAATGAATGAGCAGTTCTTC. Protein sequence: CASSRRGGGMNEQFF. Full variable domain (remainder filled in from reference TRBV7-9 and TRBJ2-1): DTGVSQNPRHKITKRGQNVTFRCDPISEHNRLYWYRQTLGQGPEFLTYFQNEAQLEKSRLLSDRFSAERPKGSFSTLEIQRTEQGDSAMYLCASSRRGGGMNEQFFGPGTRLTVL.

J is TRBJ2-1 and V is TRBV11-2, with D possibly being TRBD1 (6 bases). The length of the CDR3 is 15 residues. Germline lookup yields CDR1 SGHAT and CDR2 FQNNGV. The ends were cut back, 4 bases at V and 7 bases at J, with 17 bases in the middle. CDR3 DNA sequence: TGTGCCAGCAGCTCTTATAGCCTAACAGGGAATGAGCAGTTCTTC. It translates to CASSSYSLTGNEQFF.

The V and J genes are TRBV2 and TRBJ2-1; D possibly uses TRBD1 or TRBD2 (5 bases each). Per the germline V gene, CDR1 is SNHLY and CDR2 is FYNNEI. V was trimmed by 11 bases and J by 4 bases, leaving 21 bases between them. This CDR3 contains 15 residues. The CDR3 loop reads CACTPRRQGYNEQFF. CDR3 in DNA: TGTGCCTGCACCCCTCGGAGGCAGGGATACAATGAGCAGTTCTTC.

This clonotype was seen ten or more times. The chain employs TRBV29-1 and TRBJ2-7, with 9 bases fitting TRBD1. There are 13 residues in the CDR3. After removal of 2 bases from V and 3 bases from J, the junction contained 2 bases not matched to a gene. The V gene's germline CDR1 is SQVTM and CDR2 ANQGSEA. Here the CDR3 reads CSVEKTGGYEQYF. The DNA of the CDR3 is TGCAGCGTTGAAAAGACAGGGGGCTACGAGCAGTACTTC.

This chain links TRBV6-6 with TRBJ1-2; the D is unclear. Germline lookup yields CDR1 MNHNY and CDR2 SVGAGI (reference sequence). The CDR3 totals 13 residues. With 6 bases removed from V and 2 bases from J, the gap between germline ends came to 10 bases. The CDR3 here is CASSPDENYGYTF. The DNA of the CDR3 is TGTGCCAGCAGCCCGGACGAAAACTATGGCTACACCTTC.

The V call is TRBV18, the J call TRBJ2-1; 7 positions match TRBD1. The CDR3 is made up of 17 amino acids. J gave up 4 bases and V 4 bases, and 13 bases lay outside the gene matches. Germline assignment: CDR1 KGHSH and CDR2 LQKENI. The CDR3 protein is CASSRNSGQSGYNEQFF. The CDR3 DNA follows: TGTGCCAGCTCACGAAACTCGGGACAGTCAGGTTACAATGAGCAGTTCTTC.

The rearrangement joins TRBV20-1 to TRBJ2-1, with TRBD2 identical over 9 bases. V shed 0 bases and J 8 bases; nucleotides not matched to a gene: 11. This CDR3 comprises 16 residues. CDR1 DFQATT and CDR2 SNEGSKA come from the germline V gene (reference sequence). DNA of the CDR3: TGCAGTGCTAGAGATAGGTGGCGGGGGGGCCTTGATGAGCAGTTCTTC. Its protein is CSARDRWRGGLDEQFF.

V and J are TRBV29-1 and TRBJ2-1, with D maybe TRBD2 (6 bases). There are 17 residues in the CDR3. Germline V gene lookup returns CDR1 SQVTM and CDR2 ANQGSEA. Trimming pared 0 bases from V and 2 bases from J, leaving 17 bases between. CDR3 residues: CSVEDAIGAGTYNEQFF. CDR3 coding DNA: TGCAGCGTTGAAGATGCAATTGGAGCGGGCACCTACAATGAGCAGTTCTTC.

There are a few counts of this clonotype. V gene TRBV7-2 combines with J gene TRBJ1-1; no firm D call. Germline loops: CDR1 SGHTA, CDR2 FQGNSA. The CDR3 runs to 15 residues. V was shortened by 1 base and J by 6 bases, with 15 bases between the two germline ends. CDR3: CASSLDGGETAEAFF. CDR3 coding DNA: TGTGCCAGCAGCTTAGACGGCGGGGAAACTGCTGAAGCTTTCTTT.

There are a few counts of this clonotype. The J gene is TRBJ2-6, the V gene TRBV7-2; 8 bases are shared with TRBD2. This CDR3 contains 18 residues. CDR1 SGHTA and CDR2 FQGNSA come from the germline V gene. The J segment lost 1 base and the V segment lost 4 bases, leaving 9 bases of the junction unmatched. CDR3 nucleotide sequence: TGTGCCAGCAGCTCTCCGGGACTAGGTTGGTCTGGGGCCAACGTCCTGACTTTC. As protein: CASSSPGLGWSGANVLTF.